Listed here is a single T cell receptor (beta chain). With only one base between it and a far larger clone, this is likely a read error. Using immunoSEQ multiplex PCR, the repertoire was profiled, and TCRdb retains in-frame clones only, with some absent. Altogether fewer than 3,500 clones are present, under 20% being singletons, with the ten largest covering approximately 21%. The treatment is: randomized to nivolumab then ipilimumab (arm A) or the reverse (arm B). This sample was included in a study of sequential checkpoint blockade in melanoma. Study information: DNA from 91 pretreatment tumor samples underwent TCRβ immunosequencing. Approximately 20 patients had tumor biopsies before treatment and at week 13.

CDR3 length: 15 amino acids. V lost 5 bases and J 5 bases, leaving 15 bases between the germline ends. The genes are TRBV7-1 and TRBJ2-2; possibly TRBD1 or TRBD2 for D (6 bases each). TRBV7-1 is an ORF; its function is uncertain. This TCR was sampled from a human donor with melanoma. Specimen: tumor tissue (inferred from file names), collected from a patient given nivolumab and ipilimumab in sequence. CDR3 DNA sequence: TGTGCCAGCAGCGTAGGGGGGAGCGGGACCGGGGAGCTGTTTTTT. As protein: CASSVGGSGTGELFF.